This T cell receptor beta chain stems from a study of cytomegalovirus exposure and HLA in healthy donors. Findings and caveats of the study: Both high specificity and high sensitivity reportedly marked the classifier's diagnosis of cytomegalovirus status. In a later analysis, HLA-associated TCR beta chains were more clonally expanded than equally common others.

This clone has a handful of counts. The antigen is not known. A multiplex PCR was run with 60 Vbeta primers and 13 Jbeta primers. Clones were sequenced by immunoSEQ multiplex PCR, and TCRdb holds only the in-frame ones, with some missing. This sample has roughly 180,000 clones, with less than 85% found just once. V was clipped by 6 bases and J by 10 bases, with 10 bases between them. Germline V gene sequence: CDR1 DFQATT, CDR2 SNEGSKA (reference sequence). The CDR3 extends over 10 amino acids. This sequence originates from a girl aged 10 to 17 in good health and CMV-seropositive. Sequencing was performed on PBMCs. V usage is TRBV20-1 and J usage is TRBJ2-1, with D perhaps TRBD2 (5 bases). CDR3 amino acids: CSALTGEQFF. CDR3 DNA sequence: TGCAGTGCCCTCACGGGGGAGCAGTTCTTC.